This TCR beta chain was found in a study of beta chain features in type 1 diabetes. Background on the study: Patients and healthy donors were similar in age, gender and cell yields. Study-level points and caveats: Type 1 diabetes patients had TCRB CDR3s that were shorter (moderately but significantly so) in all four CD4+ subsets.

All of the isolated RNA was reverse transcribed, so expressed TCRB transcripts were sequenced. TCRdb keeps only in-frame clones here, not all; method: immunoSEQ multiplex PCR. This repertoire shows over 600,000 clones, around 12% found once; its top ten account for approximately 0.11%. This clone was found a few times. The target antigen is unknown. This sequence originates from a man aged 30 to 45 with type 1 diabetes. Sequences were obtained from naive CD4+ T cells from blood.

The CDR3 DNA is TGTGCCAGCAGCTCCACCATTGGGGAACCCTCGGACATTCAGTACTTC. It encodes CASSSTIGEPSDIQYF. This chain joins TRBV5-6 and TRBJ2-4; the D is unclear. Trimming removed 3 bases from V and 8 bases from J, with 21 bases in between. The CDR3 totals 16 residues. CDR1 SGHDT and CDR2 YYEEEE come from the germline V gene. Full variable domain (rest looked up from reference TRBV5-6 and TRBJ2-4): DAGVTQSPTHLIKTRGQQVTLRCSPKSGHDTVSWYQQALGQGPQFIFQYYEEEERQRGNFPDRFSGHQFPNYSSELNVNALLLGDSALYLCASSSTIGEPSDIQYFGAGTRLSVL.